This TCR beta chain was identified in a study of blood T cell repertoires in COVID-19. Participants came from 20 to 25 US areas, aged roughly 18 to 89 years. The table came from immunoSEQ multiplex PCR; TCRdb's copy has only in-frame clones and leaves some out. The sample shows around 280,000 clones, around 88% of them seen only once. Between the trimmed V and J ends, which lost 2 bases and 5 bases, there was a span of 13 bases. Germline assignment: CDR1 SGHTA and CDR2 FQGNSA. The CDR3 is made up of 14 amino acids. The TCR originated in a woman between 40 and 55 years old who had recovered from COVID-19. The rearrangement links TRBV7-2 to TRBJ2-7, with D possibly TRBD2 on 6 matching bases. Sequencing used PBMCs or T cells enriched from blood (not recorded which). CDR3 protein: CASSLLAGRNEQYF. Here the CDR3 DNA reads TGTGCCAGCAGCTTATTGGCGGGAAGGAACGAGCAGTACTTC. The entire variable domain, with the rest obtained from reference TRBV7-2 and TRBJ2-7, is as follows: GAGVSQSPSNKVTEKGKDVELRCDPISGHTALYWYRQSLGQGLEFLIYFQGNSAPDKSGLPSDRFSAERTGGSVSTLTIQRTQQEDSAVYLCASSLLAGRNEQYFGPGTRLTVT.